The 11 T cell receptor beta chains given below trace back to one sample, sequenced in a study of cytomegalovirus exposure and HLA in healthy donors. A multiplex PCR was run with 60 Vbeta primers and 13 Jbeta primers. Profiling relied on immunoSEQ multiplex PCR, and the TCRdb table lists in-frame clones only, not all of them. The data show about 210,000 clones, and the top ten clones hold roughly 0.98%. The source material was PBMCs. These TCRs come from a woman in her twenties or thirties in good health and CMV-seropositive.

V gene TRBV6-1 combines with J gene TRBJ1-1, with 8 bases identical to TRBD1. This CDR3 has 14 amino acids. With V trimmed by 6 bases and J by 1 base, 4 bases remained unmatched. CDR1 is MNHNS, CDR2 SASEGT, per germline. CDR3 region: CASRQDRGNTEAFF. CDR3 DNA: TGTGCCAGCAGACAAGACAGGGGGAACACTGAAGCTTTCTTT.

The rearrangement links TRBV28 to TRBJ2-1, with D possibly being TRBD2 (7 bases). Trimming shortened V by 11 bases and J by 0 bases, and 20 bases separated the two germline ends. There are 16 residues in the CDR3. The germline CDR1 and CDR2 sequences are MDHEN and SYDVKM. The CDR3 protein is CASGEGGSSSYNEQFF. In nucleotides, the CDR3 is TGTGCCTCAGGGGAGGGCGGGTCAAGCTCCTACAATGAGCAGTTCTTC.

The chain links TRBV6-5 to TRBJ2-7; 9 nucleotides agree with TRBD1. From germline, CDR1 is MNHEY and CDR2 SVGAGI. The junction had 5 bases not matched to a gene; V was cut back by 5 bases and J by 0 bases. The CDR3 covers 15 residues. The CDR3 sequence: CASSPGQGSSYEQYF. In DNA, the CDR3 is TGTGCCAGCAGTCCGGGACAGGGAAGCTCCTACGAGCAGTACTTC.

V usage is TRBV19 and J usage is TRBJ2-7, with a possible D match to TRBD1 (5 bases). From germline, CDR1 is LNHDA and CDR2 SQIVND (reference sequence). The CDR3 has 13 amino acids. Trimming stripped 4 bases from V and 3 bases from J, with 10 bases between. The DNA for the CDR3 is TGTGCCAGTAGTAGGGGCTTTATCTACGAGCAGTACTTC. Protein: CASSRGFIYEQYF.

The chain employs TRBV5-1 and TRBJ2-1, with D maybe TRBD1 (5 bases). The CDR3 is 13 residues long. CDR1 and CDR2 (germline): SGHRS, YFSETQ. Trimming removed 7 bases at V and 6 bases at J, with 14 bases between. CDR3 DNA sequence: TGCGCCAGCGGGGCAGACCGTCCCAATGAGCAGTTCTTC. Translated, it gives CASGADRPNEQFF.

CDR3 sequence: CASSPTQEGAYGYTF. The CDR3 DNA follows: TGTGCCAGCTCACCAACCCAGGAGGGTGCCTATGGCTACACCTTC. V gene TRBV18 combines with J gene TRBJ1-2; D unclear. CDR1 is KGHSH and CDR2 is LQKENI in the germline V gene. CDR3 size: 15 residues. Deletions cut 2 bases from V and 4 bases from J, with 14 bases between. The entire variable domain, with the rest obtained from reference TRBV18 and TRBJ1-2, is as follows: NAGVMQNPRHLVRRRGQEARLRCSPMKGHSHVYWYRQLPEEGLKFMVYLQKENIIDESGMPKERFSAEFPKEGPSILRIQQVVRGDSAAYFCASSPTQEGAYGYTFGSGTRLTVV.

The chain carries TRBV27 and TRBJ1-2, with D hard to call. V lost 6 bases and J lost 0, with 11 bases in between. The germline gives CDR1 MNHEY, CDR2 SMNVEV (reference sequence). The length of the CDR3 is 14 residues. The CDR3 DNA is TGTGCCAGCAGCAGCGGCGGGTCTAACTATGGCTACACCTTC. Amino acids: CASSSGGSNYGYTF.

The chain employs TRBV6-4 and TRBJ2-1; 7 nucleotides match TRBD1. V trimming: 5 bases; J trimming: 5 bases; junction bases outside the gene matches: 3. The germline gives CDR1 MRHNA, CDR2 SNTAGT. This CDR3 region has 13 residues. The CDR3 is CASSKQGDNEQFF. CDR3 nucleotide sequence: TGTGCCAGCAGTAAGCAGGGGGACAATGAGCAGTTCTTC.

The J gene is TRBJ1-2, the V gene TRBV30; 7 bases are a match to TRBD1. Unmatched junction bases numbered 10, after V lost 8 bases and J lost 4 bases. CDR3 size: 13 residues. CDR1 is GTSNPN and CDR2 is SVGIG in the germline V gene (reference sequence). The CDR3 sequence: CAQRSTGSYGYTF. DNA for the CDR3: TGTGCCCAGAGATCGACAGGGAGCTATGGCTACACCTTC. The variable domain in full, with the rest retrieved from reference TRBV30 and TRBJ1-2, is SQTIHQWPATLVQPVGSPLSLECTVEGTSNPNLYWYRQAAGRGLQLLFYSVGIGQISSEVPQNLSASRPQDRQFILSSKKLLLSDSGFYLCAQRSTGSYGYTFGSGTRLTVV.

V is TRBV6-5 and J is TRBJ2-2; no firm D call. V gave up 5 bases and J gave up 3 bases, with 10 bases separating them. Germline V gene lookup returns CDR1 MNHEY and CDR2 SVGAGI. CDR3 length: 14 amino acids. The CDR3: CASSPPLDTGELFF. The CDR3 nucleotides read TGTGCCAGCAGTCCTCCCCTAGACACCGGGGAGCTGTTTTTT.

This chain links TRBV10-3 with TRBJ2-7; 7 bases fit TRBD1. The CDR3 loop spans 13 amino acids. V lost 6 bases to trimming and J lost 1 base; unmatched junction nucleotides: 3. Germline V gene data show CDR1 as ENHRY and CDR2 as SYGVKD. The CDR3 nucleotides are TGTGCCATCAGCCGACAGGGATCCTACGAGCAGTACTTC. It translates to CAISRQGSYEQYF.